These 27 T cell receptor beta chains were sequenced from one sample in a study of beta chain features in type 1 diabetes. The authors reverse transcribed all of the isolated RNA, so sequencing captured expressed TCRB transcripts. Clones were sequenced by immunoSEQ multiplex PCR, and TCRdb holds only the in-frame ones, with some missing. Of hundreds of thousands of clones in the sample, 15% to 20% were seen once. The specimen sequenced was naive CD4+ T cells from blood. The receptors derive from a young woman in good health.

This chain joins TRBV28 and TRBJ1-1, with D perhaps TRBD1 (5 bases). With 5 bases removed from V and 6 bases from J, the gap between germline ends came to 16 bases. This CDR3 has 14 amino acids. Per the germline V gene, CDR1 is MDHEN and CDR2 is SYDVKM. Here the CDR3 reads CASSPARRGPEAFF. In nucleotides, the CDR3 is TGTGCCAGCAGTCCCGCCAGGAGGGGTCCTGAAGCTTTCTTT.

The rearrangement uses TRBV7-2 and TRBJ2-7, with TRBD2 matching over 8 bases. The CDR3 contains 15 residues. V shed 4 bases and J 2 bases; nucleotides not matched to a gene: 7. Looked up from germline, CDR1 is SGHTA and CDR2 is FQGNSA. Here the CDR3 DNA reads TGTGCCAGCAGCTCCCCCCGGGGACTAGCCTACGAGCAGTACTTC. Its protein is CASSSPRGLAYEQYF. Full variable domain (rest looked up from reference TRBV7-2 and TRBJ2-7): GAGVSQSPSNKVTEKGKDVELRCDPISGHTALYWYRQSLGQGLEFLIYFQGNSAPDKSGLPSDRFSAERTGGSVSTLTIQRTQQEDSAVYLCASSSPRGLAYEQYFGPGTRLTVT.

As to this clone: Distinct nucleotide sequences in the sample also encode this CDR3. V is TRBV18 and J is TRBJ2-5; D not resolved. V was trimmed by 1 base and J by 2 bases, leaving 5 bases between them. The CDR3 covers 13 residues. Germline lookup yields CDR1 KGHSH and CDR2 LQKENI. The CDR3 DNA sequence: TGTGCCAGCTCACCACGGCGGCAAGAGACCCAGTACTTC. Translated: CASSPRRQETQYF.

This sequence joins TRBV28 and TRBJ1-5, with D possibly being TRBD1 (5 bases). This CDR3 has 16 residues. Germline V lookup: CDR1 MDHEN, CDR2 SYDVKM. V gave up 2 bases and J gave up 2 bases, with 13 bases separating them. CDR3: CASSLEPGTGNQPQHF. The CDR3, as DNA: TGTGCCAGCAGTTTAGAGCCGGGGACGGGCAATCAGCCCCAGCATTTT. Drawing the rest from reference TRBV28 and TRBJ1-5, the complete variable domain is DVKVTQSSRYLVKRTGEKVFLECVQDMDHENMFWYRQDPGLGLRLIYFSYDVKMKEKGDIPEGYSVSREKKERFSLILESASTNQTSMYLCASSLEPGTGNQPQHFGDGTRLSIL.

J is TRBJ1-5 and V is TRBV6-6, with D unresolved. CDR1 is MNHNY, CDR2 SVGAGI, per germline (reference sequence). CDR3 length equals 16 residues. The germline V and J ends were trimmed by 0 bases and 6 bases, with 15 bases remaining between them. CDR3 sequence (DNA): TGTGCCAGCAGTTACTCGAGTGGTTCTTTGGGTCAGCCCCAGCATTTT. Its translation is CASSYSSGSLGQPQHF.

This clone was seen a handful of times. V and J are TRBV7-2 and TRBJ2-2; 8 bases match TRBD1. CDR1 is SGHTA, CDR2 FQGNSA, per germline. V shed 5 bases, J shed 5 bases, and the junction held 4 bases outside the gene matches. The CDR3 consists of 14 residues. The CDR3 sequence: CASSQGARTGELFF. DNA for the CDR3: TGTGCCAGCAGCCAGGGGGCAAGGACCGGGGAGCTGTTTTTT.

The chain links TRBV4-2 to TRBJ1-1; D perhaps matches TRBD1 (5 bases). Germline V gene data show CDR1 as LGHNA and CDR2 as YNFKEQ. V dropped 0 bases and J dropped 2 bases, with 10 bases sitting between them. The CDR3 loop spans 15 amino acids. The CDR3, as DNA: TGTGCCAGCAGCCAAGACAGGGCCCGTAACACTGAAGCTTTCTTT. It yields the protein CASSQDRARNTEAFF.

Only a few counts were recorded for this clone. The chain is built from TRBV6-1 and TRBJ1-5; no reliable D call. The CDR3 totals 14 residues. Germline V gene sequence: CDR1 MNHNS, CDR2 SASEGT. The V gene lost 0 bases and the J gene lost 7 bases, with 10 bases spanning the gap. For the CDR3, the DNA is TGTGCCAGCAGTGAAGCTCGCAGGCGGCAGCCCCAGCATTTT. Translating gives CASSEARRRQPQHF.

The V call is TRBV7-2, the J call TRBJ2-3; 7 nucleotides match TRBD1. Trimming removed 4 bases from V and 0 bases from J; junction bases left unmatched: 7. The germline gives CDR1 SGHTA, CDR2 FQGNSA. The CDR3 extends over 16 amino acids. CDR3 DNA sequence: TGTGCCAGCAGCTATATCGGGACAGTTAGCACAGATACGCAGTATTTT. Translated: CASSYIGTVSTDTQYF.

J is TRBJ2-3 and V is TRBV27; 8 bases line up with TRBD1. Losses at the gene ends were 5 bases for V and 5 bases for J; bases not matched to a gene: 6. The germline V gene has CDR1 MNHEY and CDR2 SMNVEV (reference sequence). The CDR3 covers 14 residues. CDR3 DNA: TGTGCCAGCAGTCCACGGGACAGGCTAGATACGCAGTATTTT. It specifies CASSPRDRLDTQYF.

CDR3 residues: CASSHRPNRGRFGGYTF. The DNA for the CDR3 is TGTGCCAGCAGCCATCGCCCGAACAGGGGGCGATTTGGGGGCTACACCTTC. J is TRBJ1-2 and V is TRBV5-4; 9 bases match TRBD1. The CDR3 contains 17 residues. Trimming at V came to 4 bases and at J to 8 bases, leaving 18 bases not matched to a gene. CDR1 is SGHNT, CDR2 YYREEE, per germline (reference sequence).

This clone appeared a few times. This sequence joins TRBV12-1 and TRBJ2-5; the D call of TRBD2 is as the table states it, not checked on the DNA. TRBV12-1 is a recognized pseudogene. The CDR3 sequence is 16 residues long. DNA of the CDR3: TGTGCCAGCCCCACGCCGGGACTAGCGGGAGTTGAGACCCAGTACTTC. Its translation is CASPTPGLAGVETQYF.

This clone was counted between two and nine times. This rearrangement joins TRBV5-4 to TRBJ2-5; a weak D match, TRBD2 (6 bases). This CDR3 has 13 residues. The V end was cut by 4 bases, the J end by 5 bases, with 12 bases between. The germline V gene has CDR1 SGHNT and CDR2 YYREEE (reference sequence). CDR3 protein: CASSVPSEETQYF. CDR3 coding DNA: TGTGCCAGCAGCGTTCCTAGCGAGGAGACCCAGTACTTC.

In its sample, this clone was seen a few times. The chain joins TRBV6-5 to TRBJ1-2; D is undetermined. Looked up from germline, CDR1 is MNHEY and CDR2 is SVGAGI. Trimming cost V 8 bases and J 5 bases, with 15 bases left between them. CDR3 length: 13 amino acids. The CDR3 region is CASSLIVGYGYTF. The CDR3 DNA sequence: TGTGCCAGCTCCCTCATTGTCGGGTATGGCTACACCTTC.

This sequence joins TRBV18 and TRBJ2-7, with D tentatively TRBD2 (5 bases). V was cut by 5 bases and J by 0 bases, with 11 bases left in between. The CDR3 sequence is 14 residues long. CDR1 is KGHSH and CDR2 is LQKENI in the germline V gene. CDR3 DNA: TGTGCCAGCTCATTAGCGATGGGCTCCTACGAGCAGTACTTC. As protein: CASSLAMGSYEQYF.

This clone has a single count. The germline gene is not matched at one end of the junction; a read error may be the cause. This chain connects TRBV4-3 to TRBJ2-5; 8 positions match TRBD2. CDR1 and CDR2 from the germline V gene are LGHNA and YSLEER. The CDR3 has 15 amino acids. The CDR3 here is CASSSVREGQGTQYF. The CDR3 DNA sequence: TGCGCCAGCAGCTCCGTCCGGGAGGGGCAAGGGACCCAGTACTTC.

This chain connects TRBV25-1 to TRBJ2-1; the D is unclear. Germline lookup yields CDR1 MGHDK and CDR2 SYGVNS. V gave up 1 base and J gave up 4 bases, with 5 bases separating them. The CDR3 totals 13 residues. The CDR3 loop is CASSESQYNEQFF. The DNA for the CDR3 is TGTGCCAGCAGTGAATCCCAATACAATGAGCAGTTCTTC.

Remarks on this clone: Other DNA sequences in this sample translate to the same CDR3. J is TRBJ2-7 and V is TRBV7-2; perhaps TRBD1 as D (5 bases). Per the germline V gene, CDR1 is SGHTA and CDR2 is FQGNSA. Trimming pared 1 base from V and 3 bases from J, leaving 7 bases between. The CDR3 totals 13 residues. DNA of the CDR3: TGTGCCAGCAGCTTAGGCAGGGACTACGAGCAGTACTTC. This encodes CASSLGRDYEQYF.

There are a few counts of this clone. The CDR3, as DNA: TGTGCCAGCAGTGAATGGGGGAGCGGGATCTACAATGAGCAGTTCTTC. Translation: CASSEWGSGIYNEQFF. The chain couples TRBV6-1 to TRBJ2-1, with 7 positions matching TRBD2. Germline CDR1 and CDR2: MNHNS and SASEGT. With 2 bases clipped from V and 3 bases from J, the junction kept 7 bases outside the gene matches. This CDR3 has 16 amino acids.

This clone was seen a few times. This CDR3 is CASNPRASGSREQFF. The CDR3, as DNA: TGTGCCAGCAATCCACGGGCTAGCGGGAGTAGGGAGCAGTTCTTC. This chain uses TRBV6-1 with TRBJ2-1; the match to TRBD2 covers 10 bases. The germline gives CDR1 MNHNS, CDR2 SASEGT. V was pared by 7 bases and J by 10 bases, with 13 bases of the junction left unmatched. The CDR3 is 15 amino acids.

This chain uses TRBV29-1 with TRBJ2-2; maybe TRBD1 (6 bases). CDR1 and CDR2 from the germline V gene are SQVTM and ANQGSEA. V shed 3 bases and J shed 1 base, with 12 bases lying between them. CDR3 length: 15 residues. The CDR3: CSVDPTGGNTGELFF. DNA of the CDR3: TGCAGCGTTGATCCGACAGGAGGGAACACCGGGGAGCTGTTTTTT.

The chain links TRBV6-5 to TRBJ2-7; TRBD1 or TRBD2 may be the D gene (5 bases each). The ends were cut back, 5 bases at V and 4 bases at J, with 12 bases in the middle. Germline CDR1 reads MNHEY; CDR2 reads SVGAGI. CDR3 length: 13 amino acids. The CDR3 DNA follows: TGTGCCAGCAGTCCCGGGACGTTATACGAGCAGTACTTC. Residues: CASSPGTLYEQYF.

This rearrangement joins TRBV28 to TRBJ1-1; possible D gene TRBD1, 5 bases. The CDR3 is 13 amino acids. The germline V gene has CDR1 MDHEN and CDR2 SYDVKM. Trimming shortened V by 7 bases and J by 10 bases, and 19 bases separated the two germline ends. CDR3 sequence (DNA): TGTGCCAGCATTCCCGGGACTCCCAGGAGAGCTTTCTTT. Translated: CASIPGTPRRAFF.

The gene calls are TRBV5-8 and TRBJ1-4; D remains unclear. V lost 2 bases, J lost 7 bases, and 12 bases lay in between. The CDR3 has 14 residues. CDR1 SGHTS and CDR2 YDEGEE come from the germline V gene. The CDR3 sequence is CASSFPAGPEKLFF. CDR3 nucleotides: TGTGCCAGCAGCTTCCCGGCCGGGCCTGAAAAACTGTTTTTT. Full variable domain (rest looked up from reference TRBV5-8 and TRBJ1-4): EAGVTQSPTHLIKTRGQQATLRCSPISGHTSVYWYQQALGLGLQFLLWYDEGEERNRGNFPPRFSGRQFPNYSSELNVNALELEDSALYLCASSFPAGPEKLFFGSGTQLSVL.

This clone has just a few counts. The chain links TRBV5-6 to TRBJ1-4; tentatively, D is TRBD1 (5 bases). The CDR3 spans 16 residues. V lost 1 base and J 9 bases, leaving 19 bases between the germline ends. Per germline, CDR1 SGHDT and CDR2 YYEEEE. CDR3 nucleotides: TGTGCCAGCAGCTTGTTTTTTGGCGGCAGGGCGAAAAAACTGTTTTTT. Its translation: CASSLFFGGRAKKLFF.

This clone was counted a few times. The V and J genes are TRBV6-6 and TRBJ1-2; D unresolved. The V and J ends lost 6 bases and 4 bases respectively, with 9 bases between them. The V gene's germline CDR1 is MNHNY and CDR2 SVGAGI (reference sequence). The CDR3 totals 12 residues. This CDR3 is CASRARIYGYTF. The CDR3 DNA reads as TGTGCCAGCAGAGCAAGGATCTATGGCTACACCTTC.

The chain recombines TRBV27 with TRBJ1-1; 9 nucleotides align to TRBD1. Germline V CDR1 and CDR2: MNHEY, SMNVEV (reference sequence). Trimming took 6 bases from V and 8 from J; bases not matched to a gene: 10. The CDR3 runs 14 residues. The DNA of the CDR3 is TGTGCCAGCAGCACACACCGGGACAGGGCAGAAGCTTTCTTT. This encodes CASSTHRDRAEAFF.